This T cell receptor beta chain was recorded in a study of blood T cells in healthy people across ages. It was with a sample-barcoded 5' primer and a J-beta primer mix that a second PCR of about 6 to 11 cycles was run. TCRdb processed the 5' RACE reads anew with MiXCR; each CDR3 protein has one entry. The table shows around 2 million distinct CDR3 sequences, with about 39% occurring only once. The authors isolated at least 7 million PBMCs per sample. The sequenced sample was blood. The receptor was isolated from a human donor in good health.

The CDR3 sequence: CATSDWDREYNEQFF. The CDR3, as DNA: TGTGCCACCAGTGACTGGGACAGGGAGTACAATGAGCAGTTCTTC. This chain links TRBV24-1 with TRBJ2-1, with TRBD1 identical over 9 bases. Per germline, CDR1 KGHDR and CDR2 SFDVKD. CDR3 length: 15 residues. V lost 4 bases to trimming and J lost 4 bases; unmatched junction nucleotides: 4.